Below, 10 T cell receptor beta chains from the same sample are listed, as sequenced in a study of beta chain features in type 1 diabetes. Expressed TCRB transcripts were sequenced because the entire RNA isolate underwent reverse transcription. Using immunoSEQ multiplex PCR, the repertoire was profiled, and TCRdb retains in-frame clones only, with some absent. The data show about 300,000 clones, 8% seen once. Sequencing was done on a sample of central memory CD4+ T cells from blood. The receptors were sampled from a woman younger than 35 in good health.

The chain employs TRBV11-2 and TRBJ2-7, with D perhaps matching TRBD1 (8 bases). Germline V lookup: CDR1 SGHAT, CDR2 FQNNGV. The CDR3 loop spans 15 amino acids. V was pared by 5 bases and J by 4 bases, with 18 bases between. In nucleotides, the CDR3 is TGTGCCAGCAGCCTCTCCGACAGGGGAGGGTACGAGCAGTACGTC. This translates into CASSLSDRGGYEQYV.

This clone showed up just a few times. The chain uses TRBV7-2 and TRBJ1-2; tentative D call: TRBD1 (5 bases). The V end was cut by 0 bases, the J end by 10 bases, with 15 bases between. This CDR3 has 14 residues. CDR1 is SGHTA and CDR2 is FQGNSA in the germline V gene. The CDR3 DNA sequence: TGTGCCAGCAGCTTAGCCCTGGTTTCAGGGAACTACACCTTC. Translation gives CASSLALVSGNYTF.

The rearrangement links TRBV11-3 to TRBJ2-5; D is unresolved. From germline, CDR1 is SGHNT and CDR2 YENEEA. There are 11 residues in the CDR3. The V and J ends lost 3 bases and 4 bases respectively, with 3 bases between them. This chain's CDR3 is CASSLAETQYF. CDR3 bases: TGTGCCAGCAGCTTGGCAGAGACCCAGTACTTC.

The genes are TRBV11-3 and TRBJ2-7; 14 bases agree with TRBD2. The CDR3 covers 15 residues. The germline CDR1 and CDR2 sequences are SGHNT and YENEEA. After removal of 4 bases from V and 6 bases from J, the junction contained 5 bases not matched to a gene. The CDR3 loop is CASSYSGLAGAEQYF. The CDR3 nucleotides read TGTGCCAGCAGCTACTCGGGACTAGCGGGAGCCGAGCAGTACTTC.

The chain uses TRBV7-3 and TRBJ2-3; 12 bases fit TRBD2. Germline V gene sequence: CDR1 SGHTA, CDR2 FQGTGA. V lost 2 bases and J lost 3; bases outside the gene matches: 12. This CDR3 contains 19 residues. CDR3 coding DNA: TGTGCCAGCAGCTTATCTAGCGGGGGGGCCGCAATTAGAACAGATACGCAGTATTTT. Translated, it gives CASSLSSGGAAIRTDTQYF.

Here the CDR3 DNA reads TGCAGCGCCACGGGACAGGTGAACACTGAAGCTTTCTTT. Translated: CSATGQVNTEAFF. The chain employs TRBV29-1 and TRBJ1-1, with 8 bases aligning to TRBD1. This CDR3 is built from 13 residues. The germline V gene has CDR1 SQVTM and CDR2 ANQGSEA. V lost 7 bases to trimming and J lost 0 bases; unmatched junction nucleotides: 4.

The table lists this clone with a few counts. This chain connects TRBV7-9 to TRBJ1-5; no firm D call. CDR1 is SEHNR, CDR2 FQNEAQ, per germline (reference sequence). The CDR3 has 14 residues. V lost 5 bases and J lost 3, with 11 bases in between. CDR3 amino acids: CASSPDGTNQPQHF. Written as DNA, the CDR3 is TGTGCCAGCAGCCCGGACGGTACCAATCAGCCCCAGCATTTT.

Here the CDR3 DNA reads TGTGCCAGTAGTATGGGGACTAGCGGGAACAATGAGCAGTTCTTC. Its protein product is CASSMGTSGNNEQFF. The V call is TRBV19, the J call TRBJ2-1; 13 bases fit TRBD2. The CDR3 extends over 15 amino acids. Unmatched junction bases numbered 1, after V lost 3 bases and J lost 5 bases. Germline V lookup: CDR1 LNHDA, CDR2 SQIVND (reference sequence). Together with reference TRBV19 and TRBJ2-1, the CDR3 gives the full variable domain: DGGITQSPKYLFRKEGQNVTLSCEQNLNHDAMYWYRQDPGQGLRLIYYSQIVNDFQKGDIAEGYSVSREKKESFPLTVTSAQKNPTAFYLCASSMGTSGNNEQFFGPGTRLTVL.

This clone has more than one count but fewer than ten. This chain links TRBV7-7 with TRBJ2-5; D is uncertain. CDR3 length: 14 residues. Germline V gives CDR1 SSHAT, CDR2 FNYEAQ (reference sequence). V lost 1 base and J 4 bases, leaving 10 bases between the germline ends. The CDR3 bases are TGTGCCAGCAGCTTAGGTTCGTGGGGAGAGACCCAGTACTTC. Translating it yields CASSLGSWGETQYF.

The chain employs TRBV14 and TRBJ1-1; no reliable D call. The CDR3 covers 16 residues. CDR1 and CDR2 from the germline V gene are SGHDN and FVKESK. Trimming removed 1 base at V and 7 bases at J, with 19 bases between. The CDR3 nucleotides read TGTGCCAGCAGCCAAGTCCCCGGCAACCTCATCGGTGAAGCTTTCTTT. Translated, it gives CASSQVPGNLIGEAFF.